The 11 T cell receptor beta chains below come from one sample, sequenced in a study of T cell responses to AZD1222 COVID-19 vaccine. Assay: immunoSEQ multiplex PCR; the TCRdb copy retains only in-frame clones and omits some. Of some 130,000 clones in the sample, over 90% were seen once. The sequencing used peripheral blood, collected on day 0 of AZD1222 vaccination. These receptors came from an adult in good health.

CDR3 nucleotide sequence: TGTGCCAGCAGCTTGCAGGACTCTGGGCAGAAACTGTTTTTT. Amino acid sequence: CASSLQDSGQKLFF. This chain links TRBV7-8 with TRBJ1-4; no clear D gene. Germline V lookup: CDR1 SGHVS, CDR2 FQNEAQ. V was cut by 3 bases and J by 11 bases, with 16 bases left in between. There are 14 residues in the CDR3.

The rearrangement links TRBV7-9 to TRBJ2-7; 12 bases fit TRBD2. V was clipped by 4 bases and J by 4 bases; unmatched bases: 5. The CDR3 runs 15 residues. CDR1 is SEHNR and CDR2 is FQNEAQ in the germline V gene (reference sequence). CDR3 in DNA: TGTGCCAGCAGCTATAGGACTAGCGGGGAGTACGAGCAGTACTTC. It codes for CASSYRTSGEYEQYF.

The chain uses TRBV5-1 and TRBJ1-6; no firm D call. This CDR3 has 14 amino acids. CDR1 is SGHRS and CDR2 is YFSETQ in the germline V gene. V was shortened by 0 bases and J by 8 bases, with 9 bases between the two germline ends. Written as DNA, the CDR3 is TGCGCCAGCAGCTTGGGTGGTGGAGATTCACCCCTCCACTTT. It encodes CASSLGGGDSPLHF.

This chain connects TRBV4-1 to TRBJ2-1; D is ambiguous. Trimming removed 1 base from V and 5 bases from J, with 15 bases in between. This CDR3 contains 16 residues. Germline V gene data show CDR1 as MGHRA and CDR2 as YSYEKL. CDR3 region: CASSQGLSPYNNEQFF. In DNA, the CDR3 is TGCGCCAGCAGCCAAGGCCTATCGCCATATAACAATGAGCAGTTCTTC.

The CDR3 region has the DNA TGTGCCAGCAGTCTTTTGGAAGGGATCTATGGCTACACCTTC. It is translated as CASSLLEGIYGYTF. This chain uses TRBV5-6 with TRBJ1-2; D gene uncertain. Trimming took off 5 bases at V and 4 bases at J, with 15 bases between the two ends. The CDR3 has 14 amino acids. Germline CDR1 is SGHDT and CDR2 is YYEEEE.

The gene calls are TRBV15 and TRBJ1-2, with 7 bases aligning to TRBD1. Unmatched junction bases numbered 6, after V lost 0 bases and J lost 2 bases. CDR1 is LNHNV, CDR2 YYDKDF, per germline (reference sequence). CDR3 length: 16 residues. CDR3 loop: CATSRDRTGANYGYTF. The CDR3 DNA reads as TGTGCCACCAGCAGAGACCGCACAGGGGCCAACTATGGCTACACCTTC.

The chain links TRBV6-6 to TRBJ1-2; D ambiguous. The CDR3 has 8 residues. Looked up from germline, CDR1 is MNHNY and CDR2 is SVGAGI (reference sequence). V was trimmed by 11 bases and J by 12 bases, leaving 10 bases between them. The CDR3 nucleotides read TGTGCCGAAAGGATCGACACCTTC. This encodes CAERIDTF.

The rearrangement joins TRBV11-2 to TRBJ1-1; D is unclear. V was trimmed by 5 bases and J by 7 bases, leaving 8 bases between them. This CDR3 contains 11 residues. The V gene's germline CDR1 is SGHAT and CDR2 FQNNGV. For the CDR3, the DNA is TGTGCCAGCAGCCAGAGGAGTGAAGCTTTCTTT. It yields the protein CASSQRSEAFF.

The gene calls are TRBV10-3 and TRBJ2-1, with 9 nucleotides matching TRBD2. The V gene's germline CDR1 is ENHRY and CDR2 SYGVKD. Trimming removed 1 base from V and 7 bases from J; junction bases left unmatched: 2. The CDR3 consists of 14 residues. CDR3 DNA: TGTGCCATCAGTGAGTATAGCGGGGGAAATGAGCAGTTCTTC. Its protein is CAISEYSGGNEQFF.

The chain uses TRBV27 and TRBJ1-2, with unresolved D. There are 16 residues in the CDR3. Trimming stripped 5 bases from V and 6 bases from J, with 22 bases between. The germline gives CDR1 MNHEY, CDR2 SMNVEV (reference sequence). The CDR3: CASSQWGRPYRDGYTF. The CDR3 nucleotides read TGTGCCAGCAGTCAGTGGGGTAGACCCTATAGAGATGGCTACACCTTC.

The chain has TRBV29-1 and TRBJ1-1, with D unresolved. In germline, CDR1 is SQVTM, CDR2 ANQGSEA. The CDR3 has 12 residues. V was shortened by 6 bases and J by 7 bases, with 15 bases between the two germline ends. The chain's CDR3 is CSVDNRYGEAFF. CDR3 coding DNA: TGCAGCGTAGATAACAGATACGGTGAAGCTTTCTTT.